This entry lists 31 T cell receptor beta chains sequenced from one sample in a study of shared clonotypes between healthy human individuals. The data were produced by immunoSEQ multiplex PCR, yet TCRdb's version contains in-frame clones alone and is incomplete. The table has roughly 1,500,000 clones, approximately 98% seen once; the top ten hold about 0.4%. The specimen was naive CD4+ T cells sorted from blood. Subset indicated: CD45RA+ positively selected. The receptors shown here come from a man aged 30-40 years in good health.

The J gene is TRBJ2-3, the V gene TRBV10-1; D perhaps matches TRBD2 (5 bases). The CDR3 is 13 amino acids. The V and J ends lost 0 bases and 8 bases respectively, with 9 bases between them. CDR1 WNHNN and CDR2 SYGVQD come from the germline V gene (reference sequence). The CDR3 DNA reads as TGCGCCAGCAGTGAGTCCGGAGGCGGTACGCAGTATTTT. This sequence encodes CASSESGGGTQYF.

The J gene is TRBJ1-2, the V gene TRBV7-9, with unresolved D. Germline values: CDR1 SEHNR, CDR2 FQNEAQ (reference sequence). CDR3 length: 13 residues. Trimming took off 0 bases at V and 4 bases at J, with 6 bases between the two ends. CDR3 in amino acids: CASSLAWSYGYTF. The DNA of the CDR3 is TGTGCCAGCAGCTTAGCGTGGAGCTATGGCTACACCTTC.

This chain links TRBV5-1 with TRBJ2-3; TRBD2 might be the D (6 bases). The CDR3 is 15 residues long. Germline loops: CDR1 SGHRS, CDR2 YFSETQ. Trimming stripped 8 bases from V and 5 bases from J, with 21 bases between. CDR3 residues: CASSYSEGQKDTQYF. In DNA, the CDR3 is TGCGCCAGTTCTTATTCGGAGGGCCAGAAAGATACGCAGTATTTT.

The chain has TRBV19 and TRBJ2-6, with a possible D match to TRBD1 (7 bases). Germline values: CDR1 LNHDA, CDR2 SQIVND (reference sequence). CDR3 length: 19 amino acids. The V gene lost 4 bases and the J gene lost 1 base, with 20 bases spanning the gap. Here the CDR3 DNA reads TGTGCCAGTAGTACCCGCAGGGGGGCTCGGCCTTCTGGGGCCAACGTCCTGACTTTC. It encodes CASSTRRGARPSGANVLTF. Variable domain in full (rest from reference TRBV19 and TRBJ2-6): DGGITQSPKYLFRKEGQNVTLSCEQNLNHDAMYWYRQDPGQGLRLIYYSQIVNDFQKGDIAEGYSVSREKKESFPLTVTSAQKNPTAFYLCASSTRRGARPSGANVLTFGAGSRLTVL.

This chain joins TRBV19 and TRBJ2-3, with TRBD1 as a possible D gene (6 bases). This CDR3 region has 16 residues. Germline V gene data show CDR1 as LNHDA and CDR2 as SQIVND (reference sequence). Trimming shortened V by 2 bases and J by 7 bases, and 19 bases separated the two germline ends. CDR3 DNA sequence: TGTGCCAGTAGTATAACCCCCACAGGGTCGCCCCATACGCAGTATTTT. Its protein product is CASSITPTGSPHTQYF.

The V and J genes are TRBV6-1 and TRBJ2-1; D may match TRBD1 or TRBD2 (5 bases each). Germline V gene sequence: CDR1 MNHNS, CDR2 SASEGT. The CDR3 runs to 14 residues. V lost 2 bases and J 3 bases, leaving 8 bases between the germline ends. The CDR3 sequence is CASSEQRGYNEQFF. In DNA form, the CDR3 reads TGTGCCAGCAGTGAACAGAGGGGCTACAATGAGCAGTTCTTC.

The DNA for the CDR3 is TGTGCCAGCAGTGTAACGGGGGGGCGCGCAGATACGCAGTATTTT. Translating gives CASSVTGGRADTQYF. This chain joins TRBV25-1 and TRBJ2-3; 8 bases are shared with TRBD2. This CDR3 is 15 amino acids long. After removal of 4 bases from V and 4 bases from J, the junction contained 7 bases not matched to a gene. The V gene's germline CDR1 is MGHDK and CDR2 SYGVNS. Together with reference TRBV25-1 and TRBJ2-3, the CDR3 gives the full variable domain: EADIYQTPRYLVIGTGKKITLECSQTMGHDKMYWYQQDPGMELHLIHYSYGVNSTEKGDLSSESTVSRIRTEHFPLTLESARPSHTSQYLCASSVTGGRADTQYFGPGTRLTVL.

CDR3 loop: CASSVDRSTGTDTQYF. CDR3 in DNA: TGTGCCAGCAGCGTAGATAGGTCTACCGGCACAGATACGCAGTATTTT. The chain combines TRBV9 with TRBJ2-3; no definite D call. Germline assignment: CDR1 SGDLS and CDR2 YYNGEE. The CDR3 has 16 amino acids. With 0 bases removed from V and 1 base from J, the gap between germline ends came to 12 bases.

With respect to this clone: Different DNA sequences within this sample yield the same CDR3. The chain employs TRBV5-1 and TRBJ2-5; no firm D call. This CDR3 comprises 12 residues. Between the trimmed V and J ends, which lost 1 base and 5 bases, there was a span of 6 bases. CDR1 is SGHRS, CDR2 YFSETQ, per germline. This CDR3 is CASSLIRETQYF. CDR3 sequence (DNA): TGCGCCAGCAGCTTGATACGGGAGACCCAGTACTTC. Full variable domain (remainder filled in from reference TRBV5-1 and TRBJ2-5): KAGVTQTPRYLIKTRGQQVTLSCSPISGHRSVSWYQQTPGQGLQFLFEYFSETQRNKGNFPGRFSGRQFSNSRSEMNVSTLELGDSALYLCASSLIRETQYFGPGTRLLVL.

The V and J genes are TRBV27 and TRBJ1-5; a possible D gene is TRBD1 (6 bases). V dropped 2 bases and J dropped 7 bases, with 15 bases sitting between them. The germline CDR1 and CDR2 sequences are MNHEY and SMNVEV (reference sequence). The CDR3 is 15 amino acids. In DNA form, the CDR3 reads TGTGCCAGCAGTTTACTCGACAGGCCAGGCCAGCCCCAGCATTTT. This sequence encodes CASSLLDRPGQPQHF.

The genes are TRBV7-2 and TRBJ2-7; 10 nucleotides agree with TRBD2. The V segment lost 5 bases and the J segment 6 bases; nucleotides outside the gene matches: 13. The CDR3 has 16 amino acids. Germline values: CDR1 SGHTA, CDR2 FQGNSA. CDR3 nucleotides: TGTGCCAGCAGCATCCTAGCGGGAGCTGGATATGGCGAGCAGTACTTC. Protein sequence: CASSILAGAGYGEQYF.

CDR3 nucleotide sequence: TGTGCCAGCAGCTTAGAACTAGCGCCTTCCTACGAGCAGTACTTC. Amino acid sequence: CASSLELAPSYEQYF. The chain joins TRBV11-2 to TRBJ2-7; TRBD2 matches at 7 bases. V dropped 0 bases and J dropped 1; count of bases not matched to a gene: 3. Germline values: CDR1 SGHAT, CDR2 FQNNGV. The CDR3 totals 15 residues.

The J gene is TRBJ2-1, the V gene TRBV4-3; weak D call: TRBD2 (5 bases). The V end lost 2 bases, the J end lost 3 bases, and 23 bases lay between the germline ends. Germline CDR1 LGHNA, CDR2 YSLEER. The CDR3 is made up of 19 amino acids. The CDR3 loop is CASSQTRNVRTPHYNEQFF. CDR3 in DNA: TGCGCCAGCAGCCAAACCCGAAACGTTCGGACTCCCCACTACAATGAGCAGTTCTTC.

The genes are TRBV5-1 and TRBJ2-7; TRBD1 agrees at 10 bases. CDR1 and CDR2 from the germline V gene are SGHRS and YFSETQ. The CDR3 has 16 residues. The J segment lost 7 bases and the V segment lost 0 bases, leaving 10 bases of the junction unmatched. The CDR3: CASSLAPTGGVEEQYF. The CDR3 nucleotides are TGCGCCAGCAGCTTGGCCCCGACAGGGGGCGTGGAGGAGCAGTACTTC.

Regarding this clone: Other nucleotide sequences from this sample produce the same CDR3. The chain couples TRBV5-1 to TRBJ2-7; D uncertain. Trimming stripped 0 bases from V and 4 bases from J, with 5 bases between. Germline CDR1 is SGHRS and CDR2 is YFSETQ. The CDR3 covers 12 residues. CDR3 in amino acids: CASSLDRYEQYF. The CDR3 DNA reads as TGCGCCAGCAGCTTGGACCGATACGAGCAGTACTTC.

Only one count was recorded for this clone. The rearrangement links TRBV7-6 to TRBJ2-7; 15 nucleotides line up with TRBD2. This CDR3 has 15 residues. The germline CDR1 and CDR2 sequences are SGHVS and FNYEAQ. Losses at the gene ends were 9 bases for V and 5 bases for J; bases not matched to a gene: 8. CDR3 amino acids: CASGLAGGPGDEQYF. CDR3 nucleotide sequence: TGTGCCAGTGGACTAGCGGGAGGGCCGGGTGACGAGCAGTACTTC.

This rearrangement joins TRBV11-2 to TRBJ2-7; TRBD2 aligns across 7 bases. Losses at the gene ends were 4 bases for V and 6 bases for J; bases not matched to a gene: 9. Germline CDR1 reads SGHAT; CDR2 reads FQNNGV. The CDR3 is 14 residues long. DNA for the CDR3: TGTGCCAGCAGCTCCGGGATACTAGCGTCCGAGCAGTACTTC. Its protein product is CASSSGILASEQYF.

The chain combines TRBV27 with TRBJ2-2; D unclear. V was trimmed by 3 bases and J by 4 bases, leaving 15 bases between them. Germline CDR1 reads MNHEY; CDR2 reads SMNVEV (reference sequence). The CDR3 consists of 16 residues. DNA for the CDR3: TGTGCCAGCAGTTTGTATACTCGACTTGGCACCGGGGAGCTGTTTTTT. Protein sequence: CASSLYTRLGTGELFF.

The chain combines TRBV14 with TRBJ2-7; weak D call: TRBD1 (6 bases). Germline loops: CDR1 SGHDN, CDR2 FVKESK. V lost 4 bases, J lost 0 bases, and 16 bases lay in between. This CDR3 region has 16 residues. The CDR3 sequence is CASSPFLDRHSYEQYF. Written as DNA, the CDR3 is TGTGCCAGCAGCCCGTTTTTGGACAGACACTCCTACGAGCAGTACTTC.

V is TRBV12-5 and J is TRBJ2-2; 7 nucleotides align to TRBD2. With V trimmed by 1 base and J by 6 bases, 8 bases remained unmatched. The CDR3 loop spans 16 amino acids. Germline values: CDR1 LGHNT, CDR2 FRNRAP. CDR3 in DNA: TGTGCTAGTGGTTTGGCCGGGACTAAGACCTCCGGGGAGCTGTTTTTT. This encodes CASGLAGTKTSGELFF.

J is TRBJ2-7 and V is TRBV5-1, with 8 bases aligning to TRBD2. V trimming: 1 base; J trimming: 2 bases; junction bases outside the gene matches: 8. CDR3 length: 16 residues. Per the germline V gene, CDR1 is SGHRS and CDR2 is YFSETQ. The CDR3 nucleotides read TGCGCCAGCAGCTTGACAGTCGGGGGGGCCACCTACGAGCAGTACTTC. It yields the protein CASSLTVGGATYEQYF.

The CDR3 loop is CSVRDGDQPQHF. CDR3 nucleotides: TGCAGCGTTAGGGACGGCGATCAGCCCCAGCATTTT. The rearrangement joins TRBV29-1 to TRBJ1-5; D might be TRBD1 (5 bases). V lost 5 bases to trimming and J lost 5 bases, with 10 bases between them. The CDR3 spans 12 residues. Germline values: CDR1 SQVTM, CDR2 ANQGSEA. Full variable domain (remainder filled in from reference TRBV29-1 and TRBJ1-5): SAVISQKPSRDICQRGTSLTIQCQVDSQVTMMFWYRQQPGQSLTLIATANQGSEATYESGFVIDKFPISRPNLTFSTLTVSNMSPEDSSIYLCSVRDGDQPQHFGDGTRLSIL.

V and J are TRBV25-1 and TRBJ2-1; tentatively, D is TRBD2 (5 bases). V was trimmed by 10 bases and J by 4 bases, leaving 17 bases between them. In germline, CDR1 is MGHDK, CDR2 SYGVNS. This CDR3 region has 14 residues. The CDR3 bases are TGTGCCACCTCCGGGATGGGGTTTTACAATGAGCAGTTCTTC. Its protein product is CATSGMGFYNEQFF.

This chain connects TRBV6-1 to TRBJ2-1, with 9 bases fitting TRBD1. The ends lost 6 bases at V and 3 bases at J; junction bases unmatched: 6. Germline CDR1 MNHNS, CDR2 SASEGT. The CDR3 extends over 15 amino acids. In DNA, the CDR3 is TGTGCCAGCAGGATGGGACAGGGTAGCTACAATGAGCAGTTCTTC. This gives the protein CASRMGQGSYNEQFF.

The gene calls are TRBV18 and TRBJ1-1; maybe TRBD1 (5 bases). Looked up from germline, CDR1 is KGHSH and CDR2 is LQKENI. This CDR3 spans 14 amino acids. The V end lost 3 bases, the J end lost 4 bases, and 12 bases lay between the germline ends. In nucleotides, the CDR3 is TGTGCCAGCTCACCTGTCAGGGAATTCACTGAAGCTTTCTTT. This translates into CASSPVREFTEAFF.

The genes are TRBV25-1 and TRBJ1-4; 9 bases match TRBD1. CDR1 and CDR2 from the germline V gene are MGHDK and SYGVNS. Germline trimming cut 4 bases from V and 4 bases from J; bases unmatched to any gene: 7. The CDR3 has 16 amino acids. The CDR3: CASSGFSTGGNEKLFF. CDR3 bases: TGTGCCAGCAGTGGGTTTTCGACAGGGGGTAATGAAAAACTGTTTTTT.

This clone appeared once. The CDR3 region is CASMDRDGGSYEQYF. Written as DNA, the CDR3 is TGTGCCAGTATGGACCGGGACGGAGGCTCCTACGAGCAGTACTTC. The gene calls are TRBV19 and TRBJ2-7, with D perhaps matching TRBD1 or TRBD2 (5 bases each). The CDR3 spans 15 residues. With 7 bases removed from V and 0 bases from J, the gap between germline ends came to 16 bases. The germline CDR1 and CDR2 sequences are LNHDA and SQIVND (reference sequence).

The gene calls are TRBV9 and TRBJ1-1; 7 bases fit TRBD1. Germline CDR1 is SGDLS and CDR2 is YYNGEE. The CDR3 is made up of 13 amino acids. V dropped 6 bases and J dropped 5; count of bases not matched to a gene: 7. CDR3 nucleotides: TGTGCCAGCACCGGGACAGTATTGACTGAAGCTTTCTTT. Translating it yields CASTGTVLTEAFF.

The rearrangement uses TRBV20-1 and TRBJ2-5; the D is unclear. The CDR3 spans 11 residues. Trimming left V 8 bases short and J 3 bases short, with 10 bases between. Germline V CDR1 and CDR2: DFQATT, SNEGSKA (reference sequence). The CDR3 region is CSLSGKETQYF. In nucleotides, the CDR3 is TGCAGTCTCAGTGGGAAAGAGACCCAGTACTTC.

This clone was recorded only once. The rearrangement joins TRBV6-5 to TRBJ1-2; no reliable D call. Trimming removed 3 bases at V and 4 bases at J, with 15 bases between. CDR3 length: 15 amino acids. CDR1 and CDR2 (germline): MNHEY, SVGAGI. The CDR3 region has the DNA TGTGCCAGCAGTTATAACCGGGATCCAAGCTATGGCTACACCTTC. Translated: CASSYNRDPSYGYTF.

CDR3 bases: TGTGCCAGCAGCTTAAACAGCAGGGCCGCATACAATGAGCAGTTCTTC. It translates to CASSLNSRAAYNEQFF. This chain joins TRBV7-3 and TRBJ2-1, with D tentatively TRBD1 (5 bases). V lost 1 base, J lost 4 bases, and 14 bases lay in between. Germline CDR1 is SGHTA and CDR2 is FQGTGA. The CDR3 totals 16 residues.